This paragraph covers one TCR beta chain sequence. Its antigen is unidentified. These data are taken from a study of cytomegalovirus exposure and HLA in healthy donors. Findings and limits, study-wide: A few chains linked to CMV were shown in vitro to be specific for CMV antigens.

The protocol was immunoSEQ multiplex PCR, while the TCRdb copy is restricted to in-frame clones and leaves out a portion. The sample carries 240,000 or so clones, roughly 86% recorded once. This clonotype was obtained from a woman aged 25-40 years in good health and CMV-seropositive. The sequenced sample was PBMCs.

The CDR3 DNA reads TGTGCCAGCTCCCCGGGACTAGCGGGAGGGCTCACCGGGGAGCTGTTTTTT. The encoded protein is CASSPGLAGGLTGELFF. The chain joins TRBV11-2 to TRBJ2-2; 16 bases line up with TRBD2. V dropped 8 bases and J dropped 4; count of bases not matched to a gene: 7. Germline V gene data show CDR1 as SGHAT and CDR2 as FQNNGV. The CDR3 loop spans 17 amino acids.